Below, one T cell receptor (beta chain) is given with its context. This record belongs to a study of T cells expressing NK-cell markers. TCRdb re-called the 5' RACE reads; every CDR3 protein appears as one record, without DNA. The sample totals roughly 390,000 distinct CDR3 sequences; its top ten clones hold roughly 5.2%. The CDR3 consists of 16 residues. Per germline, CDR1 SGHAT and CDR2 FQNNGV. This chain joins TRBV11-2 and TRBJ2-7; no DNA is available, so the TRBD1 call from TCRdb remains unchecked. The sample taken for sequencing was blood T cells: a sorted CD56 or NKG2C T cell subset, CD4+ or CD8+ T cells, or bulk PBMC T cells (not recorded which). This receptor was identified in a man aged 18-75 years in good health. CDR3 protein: CASSSFPGRNSYEQYF.